A selection of T cell receptor beta chains follows, all from one sample in a study of blood T cell repertoires in COVID-19. Clones were read by immunoSEQ multiplex PCR, and TCRdb kept only the in-frame ones, dropping some. The table lists some 530,000 clones, 70% to 90% of them singletons. Input material: peripheral blood. Receptors were obtained from a human donor in a cohort sampled during active COVID-19. The CDR3 runs from the conserved cysteine through the conserved F or W. The D gene is left open where the match is weak. A row's size may be missing; if present it is once, few, many or a size class.

j_call clone_size d_call v_call cdr3_nt cdr3_aa
TRBJ1-4 NA NA TRBV7-9 TGTGCCAGCAGCTTAGCGGGGACACTGGGTGAGGAACTGTTTTTT CASSLAGTLGEELFF
TRBJ1-1 NA NA TRBV18 TGTGCCAGCTCACCATCCGGGGGTTGGGGCACTGAAGCTTTCTTT CASSPSGGWGTEAFF
TRBJ1-4 NA NA TRBV2 TGTGCCAGCCAAACGGGCCAGGGCGGGAGGGGAAAACTGTTTTTT CASQTGQGGRGKLFF
TRBJ2-2 NA NA TRBV6-2/TRBV6-3 TGTGCCAGCAGTTACTATTGGGGACTCAACACCGGGGAGCTGTTTTTT CASSYYWGLNTGELFF
TRBJ2-1 NA NA TRBV4-2 TGTGCCAGCAGCCAAGAGGTACGGTCTATGGAGCAGTTCTTC CASSQEVRSMEQFF
TRBJ1-3 NA NA TRBV30 TGTGCCTTGAAGATCGGGGGATTGAGGAACACCATATATTTT CALKIGGLRNTIYF
TRBJ2-4 NA TRBD1 TRBV6-2/TRBV6-3 TGTGCCAGCAGTTATCCGTTAGGACAGGGAAACATTCAGTACTTC CASSYPLGQGNIQYF
TRBJ1-4 NA NA TRBV28 TGTGCCAGCAGTTTACTCGGGGAAAAACTGTTTTTT CASSLLGEKLFF
TRBJ2-2 NA NA TRBV9 TGTGCCAGCAGCGTAGTGAACATCATGTCCGGGGAGCTGTTTTTT CASSVVNIMSGELFF
TRBJ1-6 NA NA TRBV25-1 TGTGCCAGCAGTGCCCACAGCTATAATTCACCCCTCCACTTT CASSAHSYNSPLHF
TRBJ2-5 NA TRBD2 TRBV15 TGTGCCACGACGACCGGGACTAGGAGGGAGACCCAGTACTTC CATTTGTRRETQYF
TRBJ2-1 once TRBD2 TRBV20-1 TGCAGTGCTAGTAGTGCGGGAGGGCTTAGGAATGAGCAGTTCTTC CSASSAGGLRNEQFF
TRBJ1-6 NA NA TRBV7-9 TGTGCCAGCAGCCCGGGTCTACCCTGGAATTCACCCCTCCACTTT CASSPGLPWNSPLHF
TRBJ1-5 NA NA TRBV15 TGTGCCACAAGATTGAGTACGGGCAATCAGCCCCAGCATTTT CATRLSTGNQPQHF
TRBJ2-5 once NA TRBV12-3/TRBV12-4 TGTGCCAGCAGTTCTAACAGGGATATCCAGTACTTC CASSSNRDIQYF
TRBJ2-1 NA TRBD2 TRBV5-1 TGCGCCAGCAGCCTGGGACTAGCGGCCTACAGTGAGCAGTTCTTC CASSLGLAAYSEQFF
TRBJ2-7 NA NA TRBV3-1/TRBV3-2 TGTGCCAGCAGCCAAGGCAGTCCCTACGAGCAGTACTTC CASSQGSPYEQYF
TRBJ2-2 NA TRBD2 TRBV9 TGTGCCAGCAGTCTAGCGGGAGACACCGGGGAGCTGTTTTTT CASSLAGDTGELFF
TRBJ2-7 few NA TRBV15 TGTGCCACCAGCAGAGACCCTCGGGGGGAGCAGTACTTC CATSRDPRGEQYF
TRBJ1-5 NA TRBD1 TRBV27 TGTGCCAGCAGTAAAGGGGGACAGGGGACCTATCAGCCCCAGCATTTT CASSKGGQGTYQPQHF
TRBJ1-5 NA NA TRBV29-1 TGCAGCGTCACGTGGGGGGGGACTTACAATCAGCCCCAGCATTTT CSVTWGGTYNQPQHF
TRBJ1-3 NA NA TRBV19 TGTGCCAGTAGTCTATGGACAGTTATAAGTGGAAACACCATATATTTT CASSLWTVISGNTIYF
TRBJ1-2 NA TRBD1 TRBV7-3 TGTGCCAGCAGCTCCGGACCTACGACAGGGGGCGGTGGCTACACCTTC CASSSGPTTGGGGYTF
TRBJ2-7 NA TRBD2 TRBV7-3 TGTGCCAGCAGCCGAACCTTCTTTAGCGGGGCCTACGAGCAGTACTTC CASSRTFFSGAYEQYF
TRBJ1-3 NA TRBD1 TRBV2 TGTGCCAGCAGCGCCCCCGGACAGGGGACTGGAAACACCATATATTTT CASSAPGQGTGNTIYF